Below are 21 T cell receptor beta chains sequenced from a single sample in a study of glioma-infiltrating T cells after dendritic cell vaccination. The assay was immunoSEQ multiplex PCR, and TCRdb's table has in-frame clones only and misses some. The table lists roughly 100,000 clones, about 84% of them singletons. The input for sequencing was blood, taken before dendritic cell vaccination. The receptors derive from a human donor with glioblastoma.

This sequence joins TRBV27 and TRBJ1-4, with a possible D match to TRBD1 (5 bases). The germline gives CDR1 MNHEY, CDR2 SMNVEV (reference sequence). V dropped 5 bases and J dropped 8 bases, with 15 bases sitting between them. This CDR3 is built from 14 residues. The CDR3 DNA follows: TGTGCCAGCAGTCCACAGGTTCTCGGGGAAAAACTGTTTTTT. It is translated as CASSPQVLGEKLFF.

The rearrangement links TRBV6-4 to TRBJ1-2; 8 bases are shared with TRBD1. The germline CDR1 and CDR2 sequences are MRHNA and SNTAGT. Germline trimming cut 6 bases from V and 3 bases from J; bases unmatched to any gene: 3. CDR3 length equals 13 residues. The CDR3 loop is CASRGTGDYGYTF. For the CDR3, the DNA is TGTGCCAGCAGAGGGACAGGAGACTATGGCTACACCTTC.

V usage is TRBV19 and J usage is TRBJ2-7, with D perhaps matching TRBD1 (5 bases). This CDR3 is 13 amino acids long. The germline CDR1 and CDR2 sequences are LNHDA and SQIVND (reference sequence). V was shortened by 3 bases and J by 3 bases, with 9 bases between the two germline ends. The CDR3 DNA reads TGTGCCAGTAGTATTCAGGGAAACTACGAGCAGTACTTC. Encoded protein: CASSIQGNYEQYF. Full variable domain (outside the CDR3, taken from reference TRBV19 and TRBJ2-7): DGGITQSPKYLFRKEGQNVTLSCEQNLNHDAMYWYRQDPGQGLRLIYYSQIVNDFQKGDIAEGYSVSREKKESFPLTVTSAQKNPTAFYLCASSIQGNYEQYFGPGTRLTVT.

This chain joins TRBV6-4 and TRBJ2-6, with D possibly matching TRBD1 (6 bases). V was shortened by 0 bases and J by 0 bases, with 6 bases between the two germline ends. Germline V gives CDR1 MRHNA, CDR2 SNTAGT. The CDR3 length is 16 residues. The CDR3 sequence is CASSDSGGSGANVLTF. The CDR3 DNA is TGTGCCAGCAGTGACTCAGGGGGCTCTGGGGCCAACGTCCTGACTTTC.

This chain joins TRBV7-2 and TRBJ1-1; no clear D. The germline V gene encodes CDR1 SGHTA and CDR2 FQGNSA. The CDR3 sequence is 15 residues long. Trimming took off 8 bases at V and 3 bases at J, with 19 bases between the two ends. The CDR3 DNA is TGTGCCAGCGGAGACTACGGGATAGGGTACACTGAAGCTTTCTTT. This gives the protein CASGDYGIGYTEAFF.

The V call is TRBV10-3, the J call TRBJ1-1; unclear D gene. The V gene's germline CDR1 is ENHRY and CDR2 SYGVKD. CDR3 length: 12 residues. V lost 9 bases and J 1 base, leaving 9 bases between the germline ends. The CDR3 region is CAISRGNTEAFF. CDR3 nucleotides: TGTGCCATATCACGGGGGAACACTGAAGCTTTCTTT.

The CDR3 protein is CASSLDHSGTGGVELFF. CDR3 DNA sequence: TGTGCCAGCAGCTTAGACCATTCCGGGACAGGGGGCGTGGAGCTGTTTTTT. The chain has TRBV11-3 and TRBJ2-2; 12 bases align to TRBD1. Germline values: CDR1 SGHNT, CDR2 YENEEA. CDR3 length: 17 amino acids. The junction had 9 bases not matched to a gene; V was cut back by 0 bases and J by 10 bases. Supplemented by reference TRBV11-3 and TRBJ2-2, the full variable domain reads EAGVVQSPRYKIIEKKQPVAFWCNPISGHNTLYWYLQNLGQGPELLIRYENEEAVDDSQLPKDRFSAERLKGVDSTLKIQPAELGDSAVYLCASSLDHSGTGGVELFFGEGSRLTVL.

This rearrangement joins TRBV6-5 to TRBJ1-5; 8 nucleotides agree with TRBD1. Germline CDR1 and CDR2: MNHEY and SVGAGI. After removal of 5 bases from V and 10 bases from J, the junction contained 13 bases not matched to a gene. The CDR3 runs 15 residues. The CDR3 sequence is CASSGQGGGISPQHF. CDR3 DNA sequence: TGTGCCAGCAGTGGACAGGGAGGGGGAATCAGCCCCCAGCATTTT.

This chain joins TRBV6-1 and TRBJ2-5; TRBD1 agrees at 7 bases. The trim removed 6 bases at V and 3 bases at J, leaving 7 bases unmatched. This CDR3 region has 14 residues. Germline V gene data show CDR1 as MNHNS and CDR2 as SASEGT. The DNA of the CDR3 is TGTGCCAGCAGAGCCGGGACAGTGGAAGAGACCCAGTACTTC. Its protein is CASRAGTVEETQYF.

This chain joins TRBV13 and TRBJ2-7; a weak D match, TRBD1 (5 bases). Germline values: CDR1 PRHDT, CDR2 FYEKMQ (reference sequence). Trimming left V 8 bases short and J 4 bases short, with 15 bases between. The length of the CDR3 is 13 residues. In DNA, the CDR3 is TGTGCCAGCTCAGGACAAATTCAGTACGAGCAGTACTTC. Amino acid sequence: CASSGQIQYEQYF.

The chain employs TRBV25-1 and TRBJ2-7; 9 bases line up with TRBD1. This CDR3 contains 15 residues. CDR1 and CDR2 from the germline V gene are MGHDK and SYGVNS. The V and J ends lost 2 bases and 2 bases, in that order; junction bases with no gene match: 4. The CDR3 is CASSEKQGATYEQYF. The CDR3 DNA sequence: TGTGCCAGCAGTGAAAAACAGGGGGCCACCTACGAGCAGTACTTC.

The rearrangement links TRBV7-9 to TRBJ1-2, with D uncertain. V was trimmed by 4 bases and J by 7 bases, leaving 16 bases between them. CDR3 size: 14 residues. Germline V gene sequence: CDR1 SEHNR, CDR2 FQNEAQ (reference sequence). The CDR3 protein is CASSSLGRSSGYTF. The CDR3, as DNA: TGTGCCAGCAGCTCATTGGGCAGGTCGAGTGGCTACACCTTC.

The V and J genes are TRBV6-1 and TRBJ2-3; D unresolved. The CDR3 is 13 residues long. Trimming removed 8 bases at V and 6 bases at J, with 15 bases between. Germline CDR1 reads MNHNS; CDR2 reads SASEGT. This chain's CDR3 is CASRENFRDTQYF. The CDR3 nucleotides are TGTGCCAGCCGAGAGAACTTCAGGGATACGCAGTATTTT.

The rearrangement uses TRBV6-1 and TRBJ2-3, with TRBD2 identical over 12 bases. V dropped 7 bases and J dropped 2; count of bases not matched to a gene: 4. Germline V gives CDR1 MNHNS, CDR2 SASEGT. This CDR3 spans 15 amino acids. Here the CDR3 reads CASTLAGGNTDTQYF. DNA for the CDR3: TGTGCCAGCACACTAGCGGGGGGAAACACAGATACGCAGTATTTT.

This clone has a handful of counts. The chain combines TRBV28 with TRBJ1-1; D call uncertain. The V and J ends lost 5 bases and 0 bases respectively, with 7 bases between them. The CDR3 extends over 13 amino acids. Germline V gives CDR1 MDHEN, CDR2 SYDVKM. In nucleotides, the CDR3 is TGTGCCAGCAGTGTAATAATGAACACTGAAGCTTTCTTT. This codes for CASSVIMNTEAFF.

V is TRBV14 and J is TRBJ1-2, with TRBD1 as a possible D gene (6 bases). From germline, CDR1 is SGHDN and CDR2 FVKESK. The CDR3 is made up of 12 amino acids. V lost 1 base and J 10 bases, leaving 10 bases between the germline ends. The CDR3, as DNA: TGTGCCAGCAGCCAAGGGGGGCCATTCTACACCTTC. This sequence encodes CASSQGGPFYTF.

The chain joins TRBV2 to TRBJ2-7; D may be TRBD1 (6 bases). The germline V and J ends were trimmed by 8 bases and 5 bases, with 13 bases remaining between them. This CDR3 comprises 12 residues. The germline CDR1 and CDR2 sequences are SNHLY and FYNNEI. CDR3 sequence: CASSDRKDEQYF. DNA of the CDR3: TGTGCCAGCTCGGACAGAAAAGACGAGCAGTACTTC.

The genes are TRBV5-1 and TRBJ2-2, with 9 bases identical to TRBD2. The V and J ends lost 3 bases and 3 bases, in that order; junction bases with no gene match: 6. The CDR3 covers 16 residues. Germline V gene data show CDR1 as SGHRS and CDR2 as YFSETQ. The CDR3 reads CASSSLSGSDTGELFF. DNA of the CDR3: TGCGCCAGCAGCTCCCTTAGCGGGAGTGACACCGGGGAGCTGTTTTTT.

V usage is TRBV2 and J usage is TRBJ2-7; weak D call: TRBD2 (5 bases). This CDR3 spans 13 amino acids. Germline V gene sequence: CDR1 SNHLY, CDR2 FYNNEI. Trimming removed 7 bases from V and 2 bases from J, with 12 bases in between. CDR3 bases: TGTGCCAGCAACGTACTAGAGGCCTACGAGCAGTACTTC. Translating gives CASNVLEAYEQYF.

This chain uses TRBV5-1 with TRBJ1-6; TRBD1 is a possible D gene (5 bases). CDR1 and CDR2 from the germline V gene are SGHRS and YFSETQ. The CDR3 length is 16 residues. V lost 0 bases to trimming and J lost 5 bases, with 12 bases between them. This chain's CDR3 is CASSLVGVQDNSPLHF. The CDR3, as DNA: TGCGCCAGCAGCTTGGTCGGTGTACAGGATAATTCACCCCTCCACTTT.

This chain joins TRBV7-7 and TRBJ1-4; D is possibly TRBD1 (6 bases). CDR3 length equals 14 residues. Germline loops: CDR1 SSHAT, CDR2 FNYEAQ (reference sequence). The V gene lost 6 bases and the J gene lost 4 bases, with 12 bases spanning the gap. The CDR3 sequence is CASSLGGNNEKLFF. The CDR3 DNA follows: TGTGCCAGCAGTCTTGGGGGCAATAATGAAAAACTGTTTTTT.